These T cell receptor beta chains were read from a single sample in a study of human T cells and chemical hapten exposure. TCRdb itself ran the RACE reads through MiXCR, one entry per CDR3 protein. The top ten clones hold 2.9% of a sample with approximately 180,000 distinct CDR3 sequences, roughly 30% of them seen once. Sequencing was performed on whole blood, taken in connection with sensitization to the hapten diphenylcyclopropenone (DPC). Every receptor here comes from a woman aged 25 to 39 with alopecia areata. Some clones in this sample may be carry-over from other donors' samples. Both conserved end residues are part of each CDR3. Fields, in order: CDR3 length, clone size, V gene, D gene, J gene, CDR3 DNA, CDR3 protein. D genes are given only for firm matches. Clone size is not always given. Where it is, it says once, few, many or a class for expanded clones.

13	NA	TRBV7-3	NA	TRBJ2-1	TGTGCCAGCAGCTTAAAGGGTGCCAATGAGCAGTTCTTC	CASSLKGANEQFF
18	NA	TRBV18	NA	TRBJ1-2	TGTGCCAGCTCACCCCAGGAGAACAGGGCTCCATACCTTTATGGCTACACCTTC	CASSPQENRAPYLYGYTF
13	NA	TRBV10-3	TRBD1	TRBJ1-5	TGTGCCATCAGGGACAGGGACGGCCAGCCCCAGCATTTT	CAIRDRDGQPQHF
18	once	TRBV4-1	NA	TRBJ1-1	TGCGCCAGCAGCCAAGATTTCCGGAAAAGGGCTCTTAACACTGAAGCTTTCTTT	CASSQDFRKRALNTEAFF
13	NA	TRBV20-1	NA	TRBJ2-7	TGCAGTGCTAGATCGGCTGCCACCTACGAGCAGTACTTC	CSARSAATYEQYF
15	NA	TRBV20-1	TRBD2	TRBJ2-7	TGCAGTGCTAGGGGAACGGGGGGGCCTCCCTACGAGCAGTACTTC	CSARGTGGPPYEQYF
14	NA	TRBV6-1	NA	TRBJ1-4	TGTGCCAGCAGTGCGGCCGATCGCCAAGAAAAACTGTTTTTT	CASSAADRQEKLFF
17	few	TRBV6-2/TRBV6-3	NA	TRBJ2-7	TGTGCCAGCAGTTCCGCGAGGAGTGATACGGAGGCCTACGAGCAGTACTTC	CASSSARSDTEAYEQYF
15	NA	TRBV28	TRBD1	TRBJ2-1	TGTGCCAGCAGGGAACAGGGGAATTTCTACAATGAGCAGTTCTTC	CASREQGNFYNEQFF
16	NA	TRBV3-1	TRBD1	TRBJ1-2	TGTGCCAGCAGCCAAGTGCAGGGACAGGGAGCAAGTGGCTACACCTTC	CASSQVQGQGASGYTF
14	few	TRBV18	NA	TRBJ1-1	TGTGCCAGCTCACCACCCTTACAGAACACTGAAGCTTTCTTT	CASSPPLQNTEAFF
17	few	TRBV6-5	NA	TRBJ2-6	TGTGCCAGCAGTTACACAAACAGGTTGGCTGGGGCCAACGTCCTGACTTTC	CASSYTNRLAGANVLTF
14	few	TRBV6-6	NA	TRBJ1-2	TGTGCCAGCAATTCTGGGGTAGGCCACTATGGCTACACCTTC	CASNSGVGHYGYTF
14	few	TRBV10-3	NA	TRBJ1-2	TGTGCCACCCTACAGGCCCCGCTTGCCTATGGCTACACCTTC	CATLQAPLAYGYTF
15	NA	TRBV28	NA	TRBJ1-2	TGTGCCAGCAGACCCCCCGGCAGGGGTGACTATGGCTACACCTTC	CASRPPGRGDYGYTF
15	many	TRBV11-2	NA	TRBJ2-7	TGTGCCAGCAGCTTAGCCCAGGCTTCTGGCTACGAGCAGTACTTC	CASSLAQASGYEQYF